This T cell receptor (beta chain) was found in a study of early T cells in non-severe SARS-CoV-2 infection. Study as a whole: Sequenced bulk RNA came from whole blood that was unsorted, and chains were unpaired.

The germline CDR1 and CDR2 sequences are SNHLY and FYNNEI. The CDR3 totals 12 residues. V shed 7 bases and J shed 5 bases, with 10 bases lying between them. Via MiXCR, TCRdb re-called the 5' RACE reads, giving one row per CDR3 protein. The sample lists 60,000 or so distinct CDR3 sequences, approximately 13% occurring once. The receptor was derived from an adult who was a healthcare worker with PCR-confirmed SARS-CoV-2 infection or an uninfected control (not recorded which). This chain joins TRBV2 and TRBJ2-3; no definite D call. Input material: whole blood. CDR3 DNA sequence: TGTGCCAGCAAACCGGTTGGAGATACGCAGTATTTT. Translation gives CASKPVGDTQYF.